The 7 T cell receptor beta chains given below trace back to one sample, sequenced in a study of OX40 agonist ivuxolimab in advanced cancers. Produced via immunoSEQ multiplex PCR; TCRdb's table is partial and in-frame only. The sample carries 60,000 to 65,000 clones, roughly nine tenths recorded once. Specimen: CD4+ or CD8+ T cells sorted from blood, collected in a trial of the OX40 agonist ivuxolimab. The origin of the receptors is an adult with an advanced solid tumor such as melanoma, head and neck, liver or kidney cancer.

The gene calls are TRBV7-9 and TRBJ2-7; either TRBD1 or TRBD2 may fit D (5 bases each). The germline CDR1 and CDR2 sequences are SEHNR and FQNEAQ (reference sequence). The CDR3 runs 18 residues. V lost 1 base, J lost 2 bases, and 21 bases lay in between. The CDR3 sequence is CASSLVRGINFNTYEQYF. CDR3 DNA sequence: TGTGCCAGCAGCTTAGTACGGGGCATAAACTTTAATACCTACGAGCAGTACTTC.

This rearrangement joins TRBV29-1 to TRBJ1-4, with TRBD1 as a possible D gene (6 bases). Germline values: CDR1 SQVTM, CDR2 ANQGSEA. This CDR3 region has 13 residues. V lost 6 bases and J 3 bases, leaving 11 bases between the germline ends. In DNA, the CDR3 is TGCAGCGTCGCAGGGGACCCTAATGAAAAACTGTTTTTT. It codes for CSVAGDPNEKLFF.

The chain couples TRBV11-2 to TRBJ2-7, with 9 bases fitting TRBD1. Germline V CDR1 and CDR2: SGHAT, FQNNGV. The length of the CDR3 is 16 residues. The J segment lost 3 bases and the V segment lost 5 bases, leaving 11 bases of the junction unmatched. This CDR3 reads CASSPGTGNLGYEQYF. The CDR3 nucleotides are TGTGCCAGCAGCCCAGGGACAGGGAATCTTGGCTACGAGCAGTACTTC.

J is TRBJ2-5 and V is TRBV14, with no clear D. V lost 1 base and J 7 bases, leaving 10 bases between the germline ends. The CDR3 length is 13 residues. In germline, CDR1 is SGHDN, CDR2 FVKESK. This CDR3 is CASSQVQWGTQYF. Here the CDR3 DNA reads TGTGCCAGCAGCCAAGTGCAGTGGGGGACCCAGTACTTC. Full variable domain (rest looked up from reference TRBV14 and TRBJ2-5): EAGVTQFPSHSVIEKGQTVTLRCDPISGHDNLYWYRRVMGKEIKFLLHFVKESKQDESGMPNNRFLAERTGGTYSTLKVQPAELEDSGVYFCASSQVQWGTQYFGPGTRLLVL.

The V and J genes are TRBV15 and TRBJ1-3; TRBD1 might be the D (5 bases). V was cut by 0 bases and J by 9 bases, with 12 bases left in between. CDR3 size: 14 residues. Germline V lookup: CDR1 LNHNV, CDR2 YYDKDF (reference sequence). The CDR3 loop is CATSRDMTATTIYF. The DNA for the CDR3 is TGTGCCACCAGCAGAGATATGACAGCTACCACCATATATTTT.

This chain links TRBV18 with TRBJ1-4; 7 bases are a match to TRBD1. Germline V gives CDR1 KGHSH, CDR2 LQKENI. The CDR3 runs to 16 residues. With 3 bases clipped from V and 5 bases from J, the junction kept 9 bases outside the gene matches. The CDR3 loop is CASSPPRQGGNEKLFF. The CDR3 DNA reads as TGTGCCAGCTCACCTCCGCGACAGGGAGGGAATGAAAAACTGTTTTTT.

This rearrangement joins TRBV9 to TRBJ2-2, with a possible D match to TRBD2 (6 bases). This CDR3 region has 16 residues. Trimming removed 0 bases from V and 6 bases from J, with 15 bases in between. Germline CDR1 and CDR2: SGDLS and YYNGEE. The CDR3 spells CASSVARGSGAGELFF. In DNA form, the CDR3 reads TGTGCCAGCAGCGTAGCTCGGGGGTCGGGCGCCGGGGAGCTGTTTTTT.